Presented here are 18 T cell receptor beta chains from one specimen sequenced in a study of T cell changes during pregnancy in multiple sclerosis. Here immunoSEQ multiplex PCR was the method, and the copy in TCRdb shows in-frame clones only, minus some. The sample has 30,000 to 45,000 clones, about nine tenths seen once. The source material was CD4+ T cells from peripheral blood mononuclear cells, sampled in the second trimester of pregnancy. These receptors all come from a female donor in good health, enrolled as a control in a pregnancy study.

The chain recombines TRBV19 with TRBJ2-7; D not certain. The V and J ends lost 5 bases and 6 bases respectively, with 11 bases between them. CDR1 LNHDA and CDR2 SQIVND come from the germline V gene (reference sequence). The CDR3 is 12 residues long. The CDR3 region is CASSFTVGEQYF. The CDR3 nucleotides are TGTGCCAGTAGTTTCACTGTCGGCGAGCAGTACTTC.

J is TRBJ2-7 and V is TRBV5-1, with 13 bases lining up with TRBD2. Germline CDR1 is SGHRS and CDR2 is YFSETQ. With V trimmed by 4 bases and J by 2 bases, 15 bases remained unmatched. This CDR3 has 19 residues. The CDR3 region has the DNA TGCGCCAGCAGCGCGACACCGGGACTAGCGGGATCATACCCCTACGAGCAGTACTTC. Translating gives CASSATPGLAGSYPYEQYF.

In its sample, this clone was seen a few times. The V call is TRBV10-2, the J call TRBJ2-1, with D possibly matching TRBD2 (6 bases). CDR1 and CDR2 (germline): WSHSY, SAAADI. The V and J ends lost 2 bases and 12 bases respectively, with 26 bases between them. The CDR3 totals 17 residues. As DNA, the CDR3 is TGCGCCAGCAGTGAGAGCACCCGGGACTCAGGCCGGTATGGGCAGTTCTTC. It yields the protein CASSESTRDSGRYGQFF.

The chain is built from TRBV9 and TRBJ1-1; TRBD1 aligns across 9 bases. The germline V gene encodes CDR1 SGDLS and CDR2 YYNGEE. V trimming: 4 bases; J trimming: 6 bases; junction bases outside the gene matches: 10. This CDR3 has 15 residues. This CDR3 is CASSLGTGKHAEAFF. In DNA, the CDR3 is TGTGCCAGCAGCCTTGGGACAGGGAAACACGCTGAAGCTTTCTTT.

In DNA form, the CDR3 reads TGTGCCAGCAGCACCTACCCGGGACAGGGGGCGTCTGGCTACACCTTC. It specifies CASSTYPGQGASGYTF. The chain employs TRBV7-2 and TRBJ1-2; 12 nucleotides line up with TRBD1. There are 16 residues in the CDR3. The V gene end was trimmed by 5 bases and the J gene end by 7 bases; junction bases not matched to a gene: 11. From germline, CDR1 is SGHTA and CDR2 FQGNSA.

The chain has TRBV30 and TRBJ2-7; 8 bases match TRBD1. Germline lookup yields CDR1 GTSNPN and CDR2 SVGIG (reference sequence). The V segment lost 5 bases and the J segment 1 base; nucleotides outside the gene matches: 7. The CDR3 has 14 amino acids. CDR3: CAWDRGDGSYEQYF. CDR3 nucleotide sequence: TGTGCCTGGGACAGGGGAGACGGGTCCTACGAGCAGTACTTC.

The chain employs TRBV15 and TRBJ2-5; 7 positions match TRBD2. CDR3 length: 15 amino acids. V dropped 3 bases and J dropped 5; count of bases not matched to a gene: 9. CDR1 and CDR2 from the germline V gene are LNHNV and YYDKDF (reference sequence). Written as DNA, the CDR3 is TGTGCCACCAGCAGTCGGGGTACTAGCGTCGAGACCCAGTACTTC. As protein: CATSSRGTSVETQYF.

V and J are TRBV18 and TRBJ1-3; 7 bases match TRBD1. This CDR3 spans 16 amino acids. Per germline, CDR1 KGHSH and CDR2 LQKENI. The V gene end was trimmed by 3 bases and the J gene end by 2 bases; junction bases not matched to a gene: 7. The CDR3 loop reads CASSPGQTLPGNTIYF. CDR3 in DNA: TGTGCCAGCTCACCGGGACAGACCCTTCCTGGAAACACCATATATTTT.

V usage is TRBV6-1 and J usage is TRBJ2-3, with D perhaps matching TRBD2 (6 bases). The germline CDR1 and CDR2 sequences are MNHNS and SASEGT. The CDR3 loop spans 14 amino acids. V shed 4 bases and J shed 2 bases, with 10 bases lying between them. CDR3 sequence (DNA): TGTGCCAGCAGTGCAGAGCGGGCCACAGATACGCAGTATTTT. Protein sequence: CASSAERATDTQYF.

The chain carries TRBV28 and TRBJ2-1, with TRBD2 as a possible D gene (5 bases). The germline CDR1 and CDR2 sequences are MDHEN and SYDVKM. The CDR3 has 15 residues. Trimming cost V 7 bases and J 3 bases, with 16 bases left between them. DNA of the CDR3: TGTGCCAGCATTCTCGGAGGTAACGGCTACAATGAGCAGTTCTTC. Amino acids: CASILGGNGYNEQFF.

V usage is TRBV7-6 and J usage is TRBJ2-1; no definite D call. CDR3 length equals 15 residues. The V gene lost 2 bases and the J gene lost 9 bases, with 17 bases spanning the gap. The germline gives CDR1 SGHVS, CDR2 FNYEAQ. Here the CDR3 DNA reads TGTGCCAGCAGCTTAAGTTTCGGTGTCGAGTCTGAGCAGTTCTTC. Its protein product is CASSLSFGVESEQFF.

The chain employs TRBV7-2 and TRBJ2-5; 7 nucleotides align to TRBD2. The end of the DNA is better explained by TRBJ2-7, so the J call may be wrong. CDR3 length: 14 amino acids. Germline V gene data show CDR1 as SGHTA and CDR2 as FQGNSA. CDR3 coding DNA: TGTGCCAGCAGCGCTTCTAGCGGTATCTACGAGCAGTACTTC. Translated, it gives CASSASSGIYEQYF.

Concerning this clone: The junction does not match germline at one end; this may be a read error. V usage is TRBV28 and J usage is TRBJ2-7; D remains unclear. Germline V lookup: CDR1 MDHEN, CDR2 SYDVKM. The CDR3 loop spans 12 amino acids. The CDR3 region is CATSPQTYEQYF. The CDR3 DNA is TGTGCCACCAGTCCTCAGACCTACGAGCAGTACTTC.

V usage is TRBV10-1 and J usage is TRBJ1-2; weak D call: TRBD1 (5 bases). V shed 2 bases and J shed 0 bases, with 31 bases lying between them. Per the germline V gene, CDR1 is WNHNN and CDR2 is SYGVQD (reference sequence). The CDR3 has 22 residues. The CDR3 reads CASSEGSPTLFPNWGANYGYTF. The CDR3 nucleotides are TGCGCCAGCAGTGAGGGAAGCCCGACATTATTCCCCAATTGGGGGGCTAACTATGGCTACACCTTC.

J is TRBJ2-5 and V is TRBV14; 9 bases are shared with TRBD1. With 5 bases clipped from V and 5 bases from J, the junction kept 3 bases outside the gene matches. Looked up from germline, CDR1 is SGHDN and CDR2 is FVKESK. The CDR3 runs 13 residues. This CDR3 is CASSGTGLETQYF. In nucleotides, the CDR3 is TGTGCCAGCAGCGGGACAGGGCTCGAGACCCAGTACTTC. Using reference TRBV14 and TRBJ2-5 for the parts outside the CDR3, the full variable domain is EAGVTQFPSHSVIEKGQTVTLRCDPISGHDNLYWYRRVMGKEIKFLLHFVKESKQDESGMPNNRFLAERTGGTYSTLKVQPAELEDSGVYFCASSGTGLETQYFGPGTRLLVL.

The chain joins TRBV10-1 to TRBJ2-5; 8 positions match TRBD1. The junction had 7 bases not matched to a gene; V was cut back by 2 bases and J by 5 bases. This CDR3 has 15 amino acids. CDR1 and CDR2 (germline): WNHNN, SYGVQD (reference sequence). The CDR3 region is CASSEGRGPLETQYF. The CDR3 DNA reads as TGCGCCAGCAGTGAGGGCAGGGGGCCTTTGGAGACCCAGTACTTC.

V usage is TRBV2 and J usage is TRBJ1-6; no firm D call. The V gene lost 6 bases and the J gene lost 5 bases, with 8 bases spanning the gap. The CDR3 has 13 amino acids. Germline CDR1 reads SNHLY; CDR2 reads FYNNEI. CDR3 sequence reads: CASRVTDNSPLHF. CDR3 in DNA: TGTGCCAGCAGGGTTACAGATAATTCACCCCTCCACTTT.

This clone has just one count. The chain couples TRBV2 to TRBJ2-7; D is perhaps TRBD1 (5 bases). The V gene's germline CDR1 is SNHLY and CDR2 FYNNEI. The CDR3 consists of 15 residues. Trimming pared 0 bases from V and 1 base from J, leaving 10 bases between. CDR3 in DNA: TGTGCCAGCAGTGAAGCGTCCAGGGCTTCCTACGAGCAGTACTTC. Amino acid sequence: CASSEASRASYEQYF.